This is a list of T cell receptor beta chains from one sample in a study of siplizumab effects on memory and regulatory T cells. Generated by immunoSEQ multiplex PCR, the TCRdb table keeps only in-frame clones and is missing some. The table lists fewer than 85,000 clones, around 93% of them singletons. Specimen: CD8+ T cells sorted from blood. The receptors shown here come from a human donor in good health. CDR3s include the opening cysteine and the closing phenylalanine or tryptophan. A D gene is named only where the DNA matches it firmly.

TRBJ2-7,.,TRBV6-1,TGTGCCAGCAGGGAGGCATACGAGCAGTACTTC,CASREAYEQYF
TRBJ1-1,.,TRBV9,TGTGCCAGCAGCGTAGTAGAATACTACACTGAAGCTTTCTTT,CASSVVEYYTEAFF
TRBJ1-2,.,TRBV9,TGTGCCAGCAGCGTGGGCTCAGTACCCTATGGCTACACCTTC,CASSVGSVPYGYTF
TRBJ1-4,.,TRBV11-2,TGTGCCAGCAGCTTAGCGGGGGCTGAAAAACTGTTTTTT,CASSLAGAEKLFF
TRBJ2-2,.,TRBV9,TGTGCCAGCAGCGTATGGGGAACCGGGGAGCTGTTTTTT,CASSVWGTGELFF
TRBJ2-3,.,TRBV7-3,TGTGCCAGCAGCTTAGTTGGGGGAAGTACAGATACGCAGTATTTT,CASSLVGGSTDTQYF
TRBJ2-1,.,TRBV7-6,TGTGCCAGCAGCCATTATGGAGAGACCTACAATGAGCAGTTCTTC,CASSHYGETYNEQFF
TRBJ2-7,.,TRBV7-9,TGTGCCAGCGGGGTCGGGTACGAGCAGTACTTC,CASGVGYEQYF
TRBJ2-5,.,TRBV14,TGTGCCAGCAGCCATTGGGGGACCCAAGAGACCCAGTACTTC,CASSHWGTQETQYF
TRBJ1-2,.,TRBV19,TGTGCCAGTAGTATAGTGGGCGGCAGGGCAAACTATGGCTACACCTTC,CASSIVGGRANYGYTF
TRBJ2-1,.,TRBV7-3,TGTGCCAGCAGCCCCGACAGCCTCAGGATGGGCAATGAGCAGTTCTTC,CASSPDSLRMGNEQFF
TRBJ2-4,TRBD1,TRBV11-2,TGTGCCAGCAGCTTAGGCGCAGGGGGAAACATTCAGTACTTC,CASSLGAGGNIQYF
TRBJ2-1,.,TRBV7-8,TGTGCCAGCAGCTTAATGGGTCCTGAGCAGTTCTTC,CASSLMGPEQFF
TRBJ1-5,.,TRBV7-9,TGTGCCAGCAGCTTAGGTGGACAGCCCCAGCATTTT,CASSLGGQPQHF
TRBJ2-1,TRBD2,TRBV19,TGTGCCAGTAGTATGTTAGCGGGAGGTTTAAATGAGCAGTTCTTC,CASSMLAGGLNEQFF
TRBJ2-7,.,TRBV9,TGTGCCAGCACCCGAGGCCCAGGCCCCTACGAGCAGTACTTC,CASTRGPGPYEQYF
TRBJ2-5,TRBD2,TRBV19,TGTGCCAGTAGTATCGGGACTAGCGGGAGGGCCGTGGGGACCCAGTACTTC,CASSIGTSGRAVGTQYF
TRBJ2-3,TRBD1,TRBV19,TGTGCCAGTAGGCCAACCCGACGACAGGGGGTGAGCACAGATACGCAGTATTTT,CASRPTRRQGVSTDTQYF
TRBJ2-7,.,TRBV2,TGTGCCAGCAGCCCCATTCCGGAGCGAAGGGGAGAGCAGTACTTC,CASSPIPERRGEQYF
TRBJ2-1,TRBD2,TRBV10-3,TGTGCCATCAGTGAGCCGGGGGGTGATGAGCAGTTCTTC,CAISEPGGDEQFF
TRBJ2-7,.,TRBV27,TGTGCCAGCAGTAGAGGTAACGAGCAGTACTTC,CASSRGNEQYF
TRBJ1-5,.,TRBV9,TGTGCCAGCAGCCGGGGGAGCAATCAGCCCCAGCATTTT,CASSRGSNQPQHF
TRBJ1-2,.,TRBV2,TGTGCCAGCAGTGATGTGGACAGCTATGGCTACACCTTC,CASSDVDSYGYTF
TRBJ2-1,.,TRBV15,TGTGCCACCAGCAAATACAATGAGCAGTTCTTC,CATSKYNEQFF
TRBJ2-4,TRBD2,TRBV2,TGTGCCACCAGCCCTATAGCGGGACTAATAGCCAAAAACATTCAGTACTTC,CATSPIAGLIAKNIQYF
TRBJ2-7,.,TRBV5-1,TGCGCCAGCAGCTTGGATAAGGGGACCTACGAGCAGTACTTC,CASSLDKGTYEQYF
TRBJ2-7,.,TRBV14,TGTGCCAGCAGCCAAGCGGATCTTTCCTCCTACGAGCAGTACTTC,CASSQADLSSYEQYF